What follows are 5 T cell receptor beta chains derived from one specimen sequenced in a study of blood T cell repertoires in COVID-19. Measured with immunoSEQ multiplex PCR; TCRdb has only the in-frame clones, and not every one. In the table there are 250,000 to 350,000 clones, about 91% of which are singletons. Sequenced sample: PBMCs or T cells enriched from blood (not recorded which). These receptors all come from a woman aged 18 to 35 who had recovered from COVID-19.

The table lists this clone with a count of one. V is TRBV6-5 and J is TRBJ1-2; the D is unclear. CDR3 size: 12 residues. Trimming shortened V by 8 bases and J by 7 bases, and 14 bases separated the two germline ends. Germline loops: CDR1 MNHEY, CDR2 SVGAGI. The CDR3 loop is CASPQKVGGYTF. Written as DNA, the CDR3 is TGTGCCAGCCCACAGAAGGTGGGTGGCTACACCTTC.

DNA of the CDR3: TGTGCCAGCAGCTTAGGTAGATCAGGGACTGCTAATGAAAAACTGTTTTTT. Protein product: CASSLGRSGTANEKLFF. V is TRBV7-2 and J is TRBJ1-4, with D possibly TRBD1 on 5 matching bases. This CDR3 spans 17 amino acids. Germline V lookup: CDR1 SGHTA, CDR2 FQGNSA. V was clipped by 1 base and J by 3 bases, with 15 bases between them.

This chain links TRBV5-1 with TRBJ1-4; 9 bases fit TRBD1. This CDR3 has 15 residues. The V gene's germline CDR1 is SGHRS and CDR2 YFSETQ. Unmatched junction bases numbered 10, after V lost 6 bases and J lost 7 bases. The CDR3 loop reads CASTEIGQGREKLFF. For the CDR3, the DNA is TGCGCCAGCACCGAAATCGGACAGGGGCGTGAAAAACTGTTTTTT. The full variable domain, with the rest looked up from reference TRBV5-1 and TRBJ1-4, is KAGVTQTPRYLIKTRGQQVTLSCSPISGHRSVSWYQQTPGQGLQFLFEYFSETQRNKGNFPGRFSGRQFSNSRSEMNVSTLELGDSALYLCASTEIGQGREKLFFGSGTQLSVL.

The chain is built from TRBV28 and TRBJ2-5, with TRBD1 identical over 8 bases. V gave up 7 bases and J gave up 1 base; unmatched junction bases: 11. The length of the CDR3 is 16 residues. Germline V gives CDR1 MDHEN, CDR2 SYDVKM. Here the CDR3 reads CASIQIAGGPQETQYF. The CDR3 coding sequence is TGTGCCAGCATCCAAATCGCAGGGGGCCCCCAAGAGACCCAGTACTTC.

The genes are TRBV28 and TRBJ1-6; 8 bases match TRBD1. Germline-derived CDR1 and CDR2 are MDHEN and SYDVKM. This CDR3 contains 13 residues. Unmatched junction bases numbered 9, after V lost 10 bases and J lost 10 bases. The CDR3 region is CANKRTGRSPLHF. For the CDR3, the DNA is TGTGCCAACAAGAGGACAGGGAGGTCACCCCTCCACTTT.